This T cell receptor (beta chain) was sequenced for a study of blood T cells in healthy people across ages. About the research overall: Capture via template switching afforded approximately one barcoded beta molecule per two T cells.

Through a sample-barcoded 5' primer and a J-beta primer mix, a second PCR was run for roughly 6 to 12 cycles. A tag from a template-switch adaptor with 12 random nucleotides marked each cDNA molecule. One entry per CDR3 protein results from TCRdb running MiXCR on the 5' RACE reads. The data hold about 640,000 distinct CDR3 sequences, with roughly three fifths observed a single time. Healthy Caucasian individuals from Russia aged about 6 to 100 were enrolled as donors. Each of the donors had approximately 10 milliliters of peripheral blood drawn into EDTA-treated Vacutainer tubes. The source of this sequence is a man between 60 and 75 years old in good health. Sequencing was done on a sample of blood.

DNA for the CDR3: TGTGCCAGCAGCGTACACAGTAATCCTGGCGATTCACCCCTCCACTTT. Protein product: CASSVHSNPGDSPLHF. The rearrangement links TRBV9 to TRBJ1-6; D remains ambiguous. This CDR3 has 16 residues. Deletions cut 1 base from V and 8 bases from J, with 16 bases between. Per germline, CDR1 SGDLS and CDR2 YYNGEE.